This TCR beta chain was sequenced for a study of T cell repertoires in ileal Crohn's disease. Findings of the study overall: High-frequency clones were more common in sorted CD8 than CD4 cells. Every patient over 26.8% clonality showed endoscopic recurrence.

Each sample's TCRB immunosequencing used five hundred nanograms of biopsy DNA. Only in-frame clones appear in the TCRdb table, and some are missing; sequencing was by immunoSEQ multiplex PCR. The sample has approximately 12,000 clones, more than 65% seen once. In the case of this clone: Its target is not known.

CDR3 length equals 15 residues. With 0 bases clipped from V and 8 bases from J, the junction kept 9 bases outside the gene matches. CDR1 SGHKS and CDR2 YYEKEE come from the germline V gene (reference sequence). The chain combines TRBV5-5 with TRBJ2-3; the match to TRBD1 covers 7 bases. The clonotype originates from an adult with Crohn's disease. Sequencing was performed on ileal tissue. The CDR3 bases are TGTGCCAGCAGCTTGGGACAGGGCATAGGGGGTACGCAGTATTTT. This codes for CASSLGQGIGGTQYF.